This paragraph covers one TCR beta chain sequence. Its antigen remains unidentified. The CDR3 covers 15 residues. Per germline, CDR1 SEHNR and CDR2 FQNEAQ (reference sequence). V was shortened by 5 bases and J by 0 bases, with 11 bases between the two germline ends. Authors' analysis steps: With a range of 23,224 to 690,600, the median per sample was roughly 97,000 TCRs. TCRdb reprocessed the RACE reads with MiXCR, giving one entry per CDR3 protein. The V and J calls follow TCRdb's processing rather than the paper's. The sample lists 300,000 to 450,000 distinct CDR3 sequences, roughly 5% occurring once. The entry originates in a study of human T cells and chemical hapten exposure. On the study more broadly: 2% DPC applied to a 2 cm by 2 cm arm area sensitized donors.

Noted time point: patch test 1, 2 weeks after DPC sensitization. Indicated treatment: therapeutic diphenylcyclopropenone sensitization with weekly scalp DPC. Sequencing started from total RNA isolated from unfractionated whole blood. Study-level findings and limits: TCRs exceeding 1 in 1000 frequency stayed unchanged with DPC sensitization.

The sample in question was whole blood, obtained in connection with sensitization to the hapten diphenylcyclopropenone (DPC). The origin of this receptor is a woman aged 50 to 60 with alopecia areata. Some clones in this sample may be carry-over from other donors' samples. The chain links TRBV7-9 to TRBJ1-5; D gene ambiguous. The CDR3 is CASSPGLNSNQPQHF. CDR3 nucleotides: TGTGCCAGCAGCCCCGGACTAAATAGCAATCAGCCCCAGCATTTT. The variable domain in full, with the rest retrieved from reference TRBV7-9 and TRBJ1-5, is DTGVSQNPRHKITKRGQNVTFRCDPISEHNRLYWYRQTLGQGPEFLTYFQNEAQLEKSRLLSDRFSAERPKGSFSTLEIQRTEQGDSAMYLCASSPGLNSNQPQHFGDGTRLSIL.